The sequence of this T cell receptor beta chain was determined in a study of CD8 T cells in ankylosing spondylitis. Regarding the study as a whole: Seemingly characteristic of ankylosing spondylitis blood was a TCR beta motif consisting of several highly homologous variants.

Germline CDR1 is SGHRS and CDR2 is YFSETQ. The germline V and J ends were trimmed by 0 bases and 1 base, with 7 bases remaining between them. The CDR3 totals 14 residues. This clonotype was detected a few times. The target antigen is unknown. Quantitative 5'-RACE with molecular barcodes produced the TCR beta libraries. TCRdb passed the 5' RACE reads through MiXCR, listing each CDR3 protein once. The data contain tens of thousands of distinct CDR3 sequences, approximately 30% of them singletons. This sequence was found in a male donor with ankylosing spondylitis or in good health (not recorded which). The sample was blood, either unsorted or a sorted T cell fraction (not recorded which). V and J are TRBV5-1 and TRBJ1-1, with D tentatively TRBD1 (5 bases). The CDR3 DNA reads TGCGCCAGCAGCTTGGGACAGCGGAACACTGAAGCTTTCTTT. This translates into CASSLGQRNTEAFF.